The 5 T cell receptor beta chains listed next were all sequenced from one sample in a study of T cell responses to AZD1222 COVID-19 vaccine. The protocol was immunoSEQ multiplex PCR, while the TCRdb copy is restricted to in-frame clones and leaves out a portion. The sample yields 150,000 to 200,000 clones, approximately 90% seen once. The starting material was peripheral blood, obtained 28 days after the second AZD1222 dose. Source of these receptors: an adult who received the AZD1222 COVID-19 vaccine.

This chain joins TRBV2 and TRBJ1-4, with a weak D call TRBD1 (6 bases). This CDR3 has 19 amino acids. Germline V lookup: CDR1 SNHLY, CDR2 FYNNEI. V was shortened by 1 base and J by 6 bases, with 24 bases between the two germline ends. The CDR3 nucleotides are TGTGCCAGCAGTGAAGGAAGGGGGTATAGAGGGGCGTGGGATGAAAAACTGTTTTTT. It encodes CASSEGRGYRGAWDEKLFF.

The rearrangement uses TRBV7-2 and TRBJ2-1; a possible D gene is TRBD1 (6 bases). This CDR3 is 16 amino acids long. The V and J ends lost 3 bases and 2 bases respectively, with 14 bases between them. CDR1 SGHTA and CDR2 FQGNSA come from the germline V gene. The CDR3 loop reads CASSFRGVSAYNEQFF. The CDR3, as DNA: TGTGCCAGCAGCTTCAGGGGTGTAAGTGCCTACAATGAGCAGTTCTTC.

The chain combines TRBV19 with TRBJ2-2; no firm D call. Trimming stripped 5 bases from V and 0 bases from J, with 10 bases between. This CDR3 is 15 amino acids long. CDR1 LNHDA and CDR2 SQIVND come from the germline V gene (reference sequence). The CDR3 sequence is CASSPTDANTGELFF. CDR3 sequence (DNA): TGTGCCAGTAGTCCTACAGATGCGAACACCGGGGAGCTGTTTTTT.

The V gene is TRBV5-6, the J gene TRBJ2-5; no clear D. Trimming took off 1 base at V and 5 bases at J, with 12 bases between the two ends. Germline V CDR1 and CDR2: SGHDT, YYEEEE. This CDR3 has 14 amino acids. The CDR3 nucleotides read TGTGCCAGCAGCTTGCCCGGCCTCCCGGAGACCCAGTACTTC. As protein: CASSLPGLPETQYF.

This chain uses TRBV7-9 with TRBJ1-3; a weak D match, TRBD1 (5 bases). V lost 5 bases and J 4 bases, leaving 12 bases between the germline ends. CDR1 is SEHNR, CDR2 FQNEAQ, per germline (reference sequence). This CDR3 has 14 amino acids. The CDR3 sequence is CASSLSWGGNTIYF. CDR3 DNA sequence: TGTGCCAGCAGCCTCAGTTGGGGGGGAAACACCATATATTTT. The entire variable domain, with the rest obtained from reference TRBV7-9 and TRBJ1-3, is as follows: DTGVSQNPRHKITKRGQNVTFRCDPISEHNRLYWYRQTLGQGPEFLTYFQNEAQLEKSRLLSDRFSAERPKGSFSTLEIQRTEQGDSAMYLCASSLSWGGNTIYFGEGSWLTVV.